This T cell receptor beta chain was documented in a study of blood T cell repertoires in COVID-19 (dated by TCRdb to about 2020). A note on the overall study: Collaborator samples came from the United States, Italy and Spain and covered acute and convalescent phases of COVID-19. The material from the prospective study consisted of cDNA or gDNA derived from T cells, B-cell-depleted T cells, or PBMCs. Deeply sampled blood TCRbeta repertoires from subjects exposed to, actively infected with, or recovered from COVID-19 were included in the dataset. A freely available public database, intended as a resource for researchers studying the immune response to SARS-CoV-2, is where the repertoires were released. Samples came from the ongoing ImmuneRACE study (first 160 participants) plus 1,254 subjects from 6 global collaborators. The sample metadata nearly always contained a de-identified subject ID, COVID-19 status, age in years and sex. Where available, HLA class I and class II types were taken from metadata supplied by the sample provider and were not determined by assay-based typing. Overall study outcomes, separate from this receptor: The quantity of clinical and demographic metadata differed by source and by participant and was supplied without curation.

The germline V gene supplies CDR1 SGHRS and CDR2 YFSETQ. From V the trimming removes 4 bases and from J it removes 8 bases, while the gene matches leave 7 bases of the junction unaccounted for. Inclusive of the bounding cysteine and phenylalanine, the CDR3 is 15 residues long. Only CDR3 DNA remains: 45 bases, in frame from the first base. TCRbeta CDR3 regions were amplified from genomic DNA by means of the immunoSEQ Assay, a bias-controlled multiplex PCR. The study's processing was this. The number of nucleated cells in each sample was estimated by amplification of reference gene primers within the assay. To quantify the absolute abundance of each unique TCRbeta CDR3 rearrangement, sequence reads were collapsed and filtered. Productive Simpson clonality was computed per sample as the square root of Simpson's diversity index over productive rearrangements. As stored in TCRdb, this immuneACCESS dataset retains in-frame rearrangements with V and J assigned. A fraction of the clones does not appear; measured against another copy, unresolved V genes explain less than half of the discrepancy, and the remainder lacks a known reason. The V and J calls and clone size were taken over from that table, and D and trimming were inferred from the DNA. Recorded for this sample are approximately 170,000 clones; about 88% of them occurred a single time. The top ten clones comprise 15% to 20% of the sample.

Whole blood was collected in K2EDTA tubes by collaborating institutions according to the institutions' own protocols. For TCRbeta analysis, collaborators shipped samples as frozen whole blood, isolated PBMCs, or DNA extracted from either of those sample types. About this clone itself: Its antigen remains undetermined. Qualities for individual bases were not recorded, and no much larger clone is one base off.

The sample comprised peripheral blood. The TCR originated in a man aged 55 to 70 with active or convalescent COVID-19. The rearranged chain carries TRBV5-1 and TRBJ2-1; 12 bases in the junction line up with TRBD1. The DNA is TGCGCCAGCAGCCTGGGACAGGGGGCGCCGGATGAGCAGTTCTTC. It codes for CASSLGQGAPDEQFF.